The 7 T cell receptor beta chains in this list originate from one sample, sequenced in a study of OX40 agonist ivuxolimab in advanced cancers. Clones were read by immunoSEQ multiplex PCR, and TCRdb kept only the in-frame ones, dropping some. The top ten hold over 2.5% of the sample, which has roughly 70,000 clones, 87% seen once. Sequenced here: CD4+ or CD8+ T cells sorted from blood, sampled in a trial of the OX40 agonist ivuxolimab. The receptor set was obtained from an adult with an advanced solid tumor such as melanoma, head and neck, liver or kidney cancer.

The chain has TRBV5-1 and TRBJ1-2; D possibly corresponds to TRBD1 (5 bases). Germline CDR1 and CDR2: SGHRS and YFSETQ. Deletions cut 0 bases from V and 7 bases from J, with 13 bases between. The CDR3 sequence is 14 residues long. CDR3 residues: CASSLAGGARGYTF. CDR3 in DNA: TGCGCCAGCAGCTTGGCCGGAGGGGCGCGTGGCTACACCTTC. Full variable domain (outside the CDR3, taken from reference TRBV5-1 and TRBJ1-2): KAGVTQTPRYLIKTRGQQVTLSCSPISGHRSVSWYQQTPGQGLQFLFEYFSETQRNKGNFPGRFSGRQFSNSRSEMNVSTLELGDSALYLCASSLAGGARGYTFGSGTRLTVV.

This sequence joins TRBV6-6 and TRBJ2-3, with D hard to call. Germline loops: CDR1 MNHNY, CDR2 SVGAGI (reference sequence). V lost 6 bases, J lost 4 bases, and 8 bases lay in between. CDR3 length equals 12 residues. DNA of the CDR3: TGTGCCAGCAGAGGTGGAGCAGATACGCAGTATTTT. It codes for CASRGGADTQYF.

The chain couples TRBV5-1 to TRBJ2-7, with a tentative D call TRBD2 (6 bases). CDR1 is SGHRS, CDR2 YFSETQ, per germline. The CDR3 is 14 amino acids. V was shortened by 0 bases and J by 7 bases, with 14 bases between the two germline ends. CDR3: CASSLDGRDREQYF. In DNA form, the CDR3 reads TGCGCCAGCAGCTTGGATGGGCGGGATCGGGAGCAGTACTTC.

This sequence joins TRBV6-5 and TRBJ2-7; the D gene is possibly TRBD2 (7 bases). The CDR3 totals 15 residues. V gave up 7 bases and J gave up 7 bases, with 23 bases separating them. Germline V gene lookup returns CDR1 MNHEY and CDR2 SVGAGI. The CDR3 sequence: CASTPLGGPSTEQYF. DNA of the CDR3: TGTGCCAGCACTCCCCTCGGGGGGCCATCCACGGAGCAGTACTTC.

The rearrangement links TRBV6-4 to TRBJ1-5; TRBD1 agrees at 8 bases. CDR3 size: 17 residues. Germline values: CDR1 MRHNA, CDR2 SNTAGT. The J segment lost 2 bases and the V segment lost 3 bases, leaving 9 bases of the junction unmatched. CDR3 protein: CASSEQQGGFGNQPQHF. The CDR3 DNA sequence: TGTGCCAGCAGTGAGCAACAGGGGGGCTTTGGCAATCAGCCCCAGCATTTT.

The chain couples TRBV19 to TRBJ1-1, with 8 bases that match TRBD1. In germline, CDR1 is LNHDA, CDR2 SQIVND (reference sequence). V lost 3 bases, J lost 0 bases, and 15 bases stayed unmatched. There are 19 residues in the CDR3. The CDR3 bases are TGTGCCAGTAGTATCTCCCCCAGACAGGGGATAACGATGAACACTGAAGCTTTCTTT. Residues: CASSISPRQGITMNTEAFF.

The chain uses TRBV19 and TRBJ1-6, with 8 bases matching TRBD1. The CDR3 contains 13 residues. J was trimmed by 8 bases and V by 6 bases; bases with no gene match: 3. Germline V lookup: CDR1 LNHDA, CDR2 SQIVND (reference sequence). The CDR3 region is CASRDRVDSPLHF. The CDR3 coding sequence is TGTGCCAGTAGGGACAGGGTGGATTCACCCCTCCACTTT.